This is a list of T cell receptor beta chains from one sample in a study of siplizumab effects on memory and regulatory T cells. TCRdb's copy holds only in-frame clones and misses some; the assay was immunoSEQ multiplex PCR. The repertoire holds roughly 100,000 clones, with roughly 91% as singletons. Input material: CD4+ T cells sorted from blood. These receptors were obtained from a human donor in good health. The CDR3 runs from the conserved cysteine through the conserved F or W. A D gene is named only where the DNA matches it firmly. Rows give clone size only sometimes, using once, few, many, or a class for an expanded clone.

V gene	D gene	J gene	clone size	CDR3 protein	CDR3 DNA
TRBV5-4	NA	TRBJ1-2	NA	CASSLVRNYGYTF	TGTGCCAGCAGCTTAGTCAGAAACTATGGCTACACCTTC
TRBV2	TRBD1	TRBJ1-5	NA	CASSRGTGGNQPQHF	TGTGCCAGCAGTCGAGGGACAGGGGGGAATCAGCCCCAGCATTTT
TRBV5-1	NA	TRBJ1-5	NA	CASSLASNDQPQHF	TGCGCCAGCAGCTTGGCCTCGAACGACCAGCCCCAGCATTTT
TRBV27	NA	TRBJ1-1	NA	CASSLRGITEAFF	TGTGCCAGCAGTTTACGGGGGATCACTGAAGCTTTCTTT
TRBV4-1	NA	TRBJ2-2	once	CASSQTRTTWVLFF	TGCGCCAGCAGCCAGACGAGGACTACCTGGGTGCTGTTTTTT
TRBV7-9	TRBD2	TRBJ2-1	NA	CASSLVMAAGGGSYNEQFF	TGTGCCAGCAGCTTAGTCATGGCGGCGGGAGGAGGGTCCTACAATGAGCAGTTCTTC
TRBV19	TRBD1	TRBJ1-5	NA	CASRISGTGNQPQHF	TGTGCCAGTAGAATATCCGGGACAGGGAATCAGCCCCAGCATTTT
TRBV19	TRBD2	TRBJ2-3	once	CASSYRSGVLGTQYF	TGTGCCAGTAGTTACCGAAGCGGGGTCCTCGGTACGCAGTATTTT
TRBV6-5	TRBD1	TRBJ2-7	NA	CASSYTGGRGQYF	TGTGCCAGCAGTTACACAGGGGGCAGGGGGCAGTACTTC
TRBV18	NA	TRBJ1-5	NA	CASSPRREGNQPQHF	TGTGCCAGCTCACCACGCAGGGAGGGTAATCAGCCCCAGCATTTT
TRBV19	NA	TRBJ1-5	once	CAHQGPGQPQHF	TGTGCTCATCAGGGCCCTGGTCAGCCCCAGCATTTT
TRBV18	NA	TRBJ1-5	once	CASSPGTGVNQPQHF	TGTGCCAGCTCACCAGGGACGGGGGTTAATCAGCCCCAGCATTTT
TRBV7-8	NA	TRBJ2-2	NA	CASSYNTGELFF	TGTGCCAGCAGCTATAACACCGGGGAGCTGTTTTTT
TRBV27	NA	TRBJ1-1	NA	CASSSGGGRWYEAFF	TGTGCCAGCAGTTCCGGGGGGGGGCGCTGGTATGAAGCTTTCTTT
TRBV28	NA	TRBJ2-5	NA	CASSFRVWPYQYF	TGTGCCAGCAGTTTTAGGGTTTGGCCTTACCAGTACTTC
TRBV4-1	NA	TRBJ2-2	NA	CASGTGQPDVELFF	TGCGCCAGCGGGACTGGACAGCCGGATGTGGAGCTGTTTTTT
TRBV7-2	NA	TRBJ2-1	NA	CASSSRGGNEQFF	TGTGCCAGCAGCTCTAGGGGGGGTAATGAGCAGTTCTTC
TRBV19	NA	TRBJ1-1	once	CASSTSILNTEAFF	TGTGCCAGTAGTACGTCGATCTTGAACACTGAAGCTTTCTTT
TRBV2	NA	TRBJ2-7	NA	CASRMGLSSYEQYF	TGTGCCAGCAGAATGGGCCTAAGCTCCTACGAGCAGTACTTC
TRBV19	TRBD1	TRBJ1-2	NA	CASARDRGMDGYTF	TGTGCCAGTGCCCGGGACAGGGGAATGGATGGCTACACCTTC
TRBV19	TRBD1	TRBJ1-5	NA	CASRPDRDNQPQHF	TGTGCCAGTAGGCCCGACAGGGACAATCAGCCCCAGCATTTT